The entry that follows covers one TCR beta chain sequence. Its target is not known. The primer mix had 60 Vbeta and 13 Jbeta primers. Assay used: immunoSEQ multiplex PCR; TCRdb lists only in-frame clones, some missing. The table shows about 150,000 clones, with 76% occurring only once. The trim removed 0 bases at V and 2 bases at J, leaving 5 bases unmatched. The CDR3 spans 15 residues. The germline V gene encodes CDR1 SGHDT and CDR2 YYEEEE. The sample belongs to a study of cytomegalovirus exposure and HLA in healthy donors. Study conclusions and caveats: The study dropped some indistinguishable V segments, TRBV6-2 and TRBV6-3 among them.

This sequence was found in a man in his forties in good health and CMV-seronegative. The source material was PBMCs. The chain uses TRBV5-6 and TRBJ2-7, with 7 bases matching TRBD1. The CDR3 nucleotides are TGTGCCAGCAGCTTGGCTAACACAGGGGCCTACGAGCAGTACTTC. Its translation: CASSLANTGAYEQYF. Full variable domain (outside the CDR3, taken from reference TRBV5-6 and TRBJ2-7): DAGVTQSPTHLIKTRGQQVTLRCSPKSGHDTVSWYQQALGQGPQFIFQYYEEEERQRGNFPDRFSGHQFPNYSSELNVNALLLGDSALYLCASSLANTGAYEQYFGPGTRLTVT.